Listed below are T cell receptor beta chains from one sample, sequenced in a study of blood T cells in healthy people across ages. A single record per CDR3 protein comes from TCRdb applying MiXCR to the 5' RACE reads. The sample records fewer than 800,000 distinct CDR3 sequences, roughly 25% being singletons. These records were also assigned to another study, of T cells of mothers and their children.

Sequenced input: blood. These receptors were collected from a boy aged 5-17 years in good health. CDR3s include the opening cysteine and the closing phenylalanine or tryptophan. The D gene is left open where the match is weak. Part of the rows lack a size; the others show once, few, many or a class for expanded clones.

cdr3_nt	cdr3_aa	clone_size	d_call	v_call	j_call
TGTGCCAGCGGAACAGGATTCAATCAGCCCCAGCATTTT	CASGTGFNQPQHF	few	-	TRBV12-3/TRBV12-4	TRBJ1-5
TGTGCCAGCAGTTATGAGAGACTAGCGGGAGCCCCCGAGCAGTACTTC	CASSYERLAGAPEQYF	few	TRBD2	TRBV28	TRBJ2-7
TGTGCCAGCAGAGCAGCCCGGGACACATATAACTATGGCTACACCTTC	CASRAARDTYNYGYTF	-	-	TRBV6-2/TRBV6-3	TRBJ1-2
TGTGCCAGCAGTTTAGCGATTAGAGGGGGAGAGCAGTACTTC	CASSLAIRGGEQYF	-	-	TRBV12-3/TRBV12-4	TRBJ2-7
TGTGCCAGCAGTCTATCCCGGGACAGGGCCCAAGAGACCCAGTACTTC	CASSLSRDRAQETQYF	once	TRBD1	TRBV5-6	TRBJ2-5
TGTGCCAGCAGCTCAGGGAGCGGGGGTGCCTCCTCCTACAATGAGCAGTTCTTC	CASSSGSGGASSYNEQFF	-	TRBD2	TRBV7-6	TRBJ2-1
TGTGCCACCAGTGATCAGACAGGGAAAAGAGAGACCCAGTACTTC	CATSDQTGKRETQYF	few	TRBD1	TRBV24-1	TRBJ2-5
TGTGCCAGCAGCTTGGGGACAGGGGATGAAAAACTGTTTTTT	CASSLGTGDEKLFF	many	TRBD1	TRBV7-9	TRBJ1-4
TGCAGTGCTAGAGGTAGCAGGGCCAAAAACATTCAGTACTTC	CSARGSRAKNIQYF	few	-	TRBV20-1	TRBJ2-4
TGTGCCATCAGTGTCCCCTCGAGTGGCGGGAGATCCTATGAGCAGTTCTTC	CAISVPSSGGRSYEQFF	few	TRBD2	TRBV10-3	TRBJ2-1
TGTGCCAGCAGCTTGGGTACAGGGAGGGAGTTCTTC	CASSLGTGREFF	-	-	TRBV11-2	TRBJ2-5
TGTGCCAGCAGCCCTCGGACTAGCGGAGAGACCCAGTACTTC	CASSPRTSGETQYF	-	TRBD2	TRBV7-2	TRBJ2-5
TGTGCCAGCAGTCGGTCGGAGGGGGCCTACGAGCAGTACTTC	CASSRSEGAYEQYF	-	-	TRBV6-5	TRBJ2-7
TGTGCCAGCAGCTTAGTAACCAATAACCAAGAGACCCAGTACTTC	CASSLVTNNQETQYF	-	-	TRBV7-6	TRBJ2-5
TGTGCCAGCGGGAGCGCAAGTAACTATGGCTACACCTTC	CASGSASNYGYTF	few	-	TRBV7-9	TRBJ1-2
TGTGCCAGCAGCTTAGGTGCAGGGCTGCCTGAAGCTTTCTTT	CASSLGAGLPEAFF	-	-	TRBV7-9	TRBJ1-1
TGTGCCACCAGCAGAGAGGGGGCGCTTAGCAGGGATACGCAGTATTTT	CATSREGALSRDTQYF	-	-	TRBV15	TRBJ2-3
TGTGCCGCTGGGGCAGGGGACCTTAACTATGGCTACACCTTC	CAAGAGDLNYGYTF	-	-	TRBV10-3	TRBJ1-2
TGCAGCGTCGCTTCGACAGGAGCCAAAAACATTCAGTACTTC	CSVASTGAKNIQYF	few	-	TRBV29-1	TRBJ2-4
TGTGCCAGCAGCTTAGATGGGGGGGTAGACAACTATGGCTACACCTTC	CASSLDGGVDNYGYTF	-	-	TRBV7-2	TRBJ1-2
TGTGCCATCAGCTTGGCCTCTGGCGGGGGTTTTTACGAGCAGTACTTC	CAISLASGGGFYEQYF	-	TRBD2	TRBV10-3	TRBJ2-7
TGTGCTAGTGGTGGAACTGAGGGACACCGCTATGGCTACACCTTC	CASGGTEGHRYGYTF	-	-	TRBV12-5	TRBJ1-2
TGCGCCAGCAGCCAAGGCGGCGGGAGTGAAGAGACCCAGTACTTC	CASSQGGGSEETQYF	-	TRBD2	TRBV4-3	TRBJ2-5
TGCGCCAGCAGCTTGCGACAGGGTAACTACGAGCAGTACTTC	CASSLRQGNYEQYF	few	TRBD1	TRBV5-1	TRBJ2-7
TGCAGTGCTGGGGGAGTAGCGGGCCGGAGGTCCTACGAGCAGTACTTC	CSAGGVAGRRSYEQYF	few	TRBD2	TRBV20-1	TRBJ2-7
TGTGCCAGCAGCACAGAAGTGAATTCACCCCTCCACTTT	CASSTEVNSPLHF	few	-	TRBV12-3/TRBV12-4	TRBJ1-6
TGTGCCAGCAGGACTAGCGGGAGAGGTGAGCAGTTCTTC	CASRTSGRGEQFF	-	TRBD2	TRBV25-1	TRBJ2-1
TGCAGTGCTAGAGAGGGCCTAGCGGGTATTCAAGAGACCCAGTACTTC	CSAREGLAGIQETQYF	few	TRBD2	TRBV20-1	TRBJ2-5
TGCGCCAGCAGCCTAGGACAGGGCAACAACTATGGCTACACCTTC	CASSLGQGNNYGYTF	-	TRBD1	TRBV5-1	TRBJ1-2
TGCAGTGCCCGACAGGGGGCGGGGGCTAGTCAGCCCCAGCATTTT	CSARQGAGASQPQHF	few	TRBD1	TRBV20-1	TRBJ1-5